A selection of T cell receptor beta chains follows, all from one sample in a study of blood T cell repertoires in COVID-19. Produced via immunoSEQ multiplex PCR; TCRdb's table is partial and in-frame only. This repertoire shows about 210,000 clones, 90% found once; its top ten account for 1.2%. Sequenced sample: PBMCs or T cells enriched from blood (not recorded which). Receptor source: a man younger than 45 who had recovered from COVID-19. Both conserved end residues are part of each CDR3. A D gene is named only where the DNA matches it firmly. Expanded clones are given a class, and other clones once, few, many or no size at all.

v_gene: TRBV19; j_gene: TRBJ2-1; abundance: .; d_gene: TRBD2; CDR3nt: TGTGCCAGTAATAGCGGGACCGCAAACAATGAGCAGTTCTTC; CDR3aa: CASNSGTANNEQFF
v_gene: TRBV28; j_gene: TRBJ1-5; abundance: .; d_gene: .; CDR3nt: TGTGCCAGCAGTTTGAGGGAGGTTATTCCCCAGCATTTT; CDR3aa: CASSLREVIPQHF
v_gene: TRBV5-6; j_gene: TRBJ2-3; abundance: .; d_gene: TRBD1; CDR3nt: TGTGCCAGCAGCTTGACAGGGGGCGCGGCAGATACGCAGTATTTT; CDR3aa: CASSLTGGAADTQYF
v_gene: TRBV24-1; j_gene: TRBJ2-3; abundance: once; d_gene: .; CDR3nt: TGTGCCACCCAGGGCAGGGGCACAGATACGCAGTATTTT; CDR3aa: CATQGRGTDTQYF
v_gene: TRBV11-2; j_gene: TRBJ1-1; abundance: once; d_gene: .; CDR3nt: TGTGCCAGCAGCTTAACGAGGGGGTGGACTGAAGCTTTCTTT; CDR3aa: CASSLTRGWTEAFF
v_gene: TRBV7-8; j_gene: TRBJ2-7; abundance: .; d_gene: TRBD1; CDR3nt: TGTGCCAGCAGCTTAGCGGGGACAGGGGTTGTCGAGCAGTACTTC; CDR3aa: CASSLAGTGVVEQYF
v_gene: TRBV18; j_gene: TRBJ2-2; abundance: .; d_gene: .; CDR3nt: TGTGCCAGCTCACCGACAGTGAACACCGGGGAGCTGTTTTTT; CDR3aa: CASSPTVNTGELFF
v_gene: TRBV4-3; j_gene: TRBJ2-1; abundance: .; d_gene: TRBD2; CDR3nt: TGCGCCAGCAGCCAAGATGGGACTAGCGACAATGAGCAGTTCTTC; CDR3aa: CASSQDGTSDNEQFF
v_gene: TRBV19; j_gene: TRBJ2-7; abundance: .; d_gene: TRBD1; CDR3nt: TGTGCCAGTACTGTGGGACAGGGGTACGAGCAGTACTTC; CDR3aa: CASTVGQGYEQYF
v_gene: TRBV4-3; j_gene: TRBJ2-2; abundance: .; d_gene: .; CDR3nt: TGCGCCAGCAGCCAACAGGGGTCCGGGGAGCTGTTTTTT; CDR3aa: CASSQQGSGELFF
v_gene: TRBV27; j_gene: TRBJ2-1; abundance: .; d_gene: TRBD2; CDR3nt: TGTGCCAGCAGTCTAATCGGGACTAGCGGGAGGGTTCCCCCTTACAATGAGCAGTTCTTC; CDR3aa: CASSLIGTSGRVPPYNEQFF
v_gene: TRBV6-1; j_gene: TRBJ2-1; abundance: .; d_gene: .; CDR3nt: TGTGCCAGCAGTACAGGGAGGGTCTCGGCGAATGAGCAGTTCTTC; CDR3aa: CASSTGRVSANEQFF
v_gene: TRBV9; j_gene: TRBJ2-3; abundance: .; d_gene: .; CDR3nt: TGTGCCAGCAGCGTAGGAGCGGGCACAGATACGCAGTATTTT; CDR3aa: CASSVGAGTDTQYF
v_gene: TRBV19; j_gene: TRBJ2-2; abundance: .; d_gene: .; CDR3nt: TGTGCCAGTAGTATGACCCCGGGACAAAACACCGGGGAGCTGTTTTTT; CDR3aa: CASSMTPGQNTGELFF
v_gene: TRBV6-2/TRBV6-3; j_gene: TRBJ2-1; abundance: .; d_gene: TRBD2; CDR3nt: TGTGCCAGCAGTCACTCCGGGACTAGCGTGTACAATGAGCAGTTCTTC; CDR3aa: CASSHSGTSVYNEQFF
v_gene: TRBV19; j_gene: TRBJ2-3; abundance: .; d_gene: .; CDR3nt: TGTGCCAGTAGTATAGGCGGCACAGATACGCAGTATTTT; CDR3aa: CASSIGGTDTQYF
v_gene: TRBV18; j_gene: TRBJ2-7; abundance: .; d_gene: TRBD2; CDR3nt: TGTGCCAGCTCACCACCTGGTTGGCGGGAGAGGTACGAGCAGTACTTC; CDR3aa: CASSPPGWRERYEQYF
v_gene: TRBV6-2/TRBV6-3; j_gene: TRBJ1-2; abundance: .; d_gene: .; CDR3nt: TGTGCCAGCAGCGAAACGAGGGAGGGATATGGCTACACCTTC; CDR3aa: CASSETREGYGYTF
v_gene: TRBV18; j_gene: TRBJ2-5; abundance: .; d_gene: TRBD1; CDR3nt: TGTGCCAGCTCACCGACAGGGTTAGGGACCCAGTACTTC; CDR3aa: CASSPTGLGTQYF
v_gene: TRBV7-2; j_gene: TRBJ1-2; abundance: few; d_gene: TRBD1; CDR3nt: TGTGCCAGCAGCTTAGCGCTAGGGGGCAGCTATGGCTACACCTTC; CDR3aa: CASSLALGGSYGYTF
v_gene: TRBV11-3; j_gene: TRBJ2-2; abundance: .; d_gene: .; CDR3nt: TGTGCCAGCAGCCTGCAGGGCGGGGACACCGGGGAGCTGTTTTTT; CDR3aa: CASSLQGGDTGELFF
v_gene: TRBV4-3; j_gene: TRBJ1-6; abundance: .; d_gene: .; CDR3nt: TGCGCCAGCAGCCAAGATCCAGGGCTAAATTCACCCCTCCACTTT; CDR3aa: CASSQDPGLNSPLHF
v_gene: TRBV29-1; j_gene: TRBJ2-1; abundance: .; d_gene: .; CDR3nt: TGCAGCGTTGAAGAAAGACTAGTATCCTACAATGAGCAGTTCTTC; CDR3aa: CSVEERLVSYNEQFF
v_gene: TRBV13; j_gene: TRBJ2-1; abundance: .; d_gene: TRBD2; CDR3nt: TGTGCCAGCAGCTTTGGGGCTAGCGGGGTTAATGAGCAGTTCTTC; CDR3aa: CASSFGASGVNEQFF
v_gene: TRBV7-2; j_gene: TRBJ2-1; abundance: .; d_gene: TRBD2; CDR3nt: TGTGCCAGCAGCAGCGGGAGGGCCTACAATGAGCAGTTCTTC; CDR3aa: CASSSGRAYNEQFF
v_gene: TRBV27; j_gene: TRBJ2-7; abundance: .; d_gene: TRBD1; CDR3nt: TGTGCCAGCAGTCCTAGGACAGGCGTTACCTACGAGCAGTACTTC; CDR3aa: CASSPRTGVTYEQYF
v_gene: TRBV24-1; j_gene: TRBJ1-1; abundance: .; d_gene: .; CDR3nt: TGTGCCACCTTGCGGGGTAACACTGAAGCTTTCTTT; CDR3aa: CATLRGNTEAFF